The sequence of this TCR beta chain was determined in a study of multiple sclerosis patients with progressive multifocal leukoencephalopathy. In germline, CDR1 is SGHVS, CDR2 FNYEAQ. This CDR3 has 16 residues. V lost 5 bases to trimming and J lost 4 bases; unmatched junction nucleotides: 9. The study's findings and limits: Clones expanded at PML were already present before and during natalizumab. Most PML patients had lower entropy, suggesting less diverse TRB repertoires.

About this clone: The antigen remains unidentified.

Described time point: time of PML onset. PML in natalizumab-treated patients developed after between about 15 and 56 months of natalizumab therapy. Every PCR reaction included synthetic inline CDR3 controls for all V-J pairings. The assay was immunoSEQ multiplex PCR, and TCRdb's table has in-frame clones only and misses some. The table records some 30,000 clones, roughly 85% of them present only once. The input for sequencing was PBMCs, taken from a patient treated with natalizumab. The clonotype was recovered from a woman between 25 and 40 years old with progressive multifocal leukoencephalopathy. The chain uses TRBV7-6 and TRBJ2-1; 9 nucleotides align to TRBD2. The chain's CDR3 is CASSPWGREGYNEQFF. In DNA form, the CDR3 reads TGTGCCAGCAGCCCATGGGGGCGGGAGGGGTACAATGAGCAGTTCTTC.